The TCR beta chain under discussion was sequenced for a study of shared clonotypes between healthy human individuals. The wider study: Per donor, three plates held CD4 naive cells, three held CD4 memory, two held CD8 naive and one held CD8 memory. General study findings and limits: Among the subsets, naive ones generally showed larger estimated richness than memory ones.

Using immunoSEQ multiplex PCR, the repertoire was profiled, and TCRdb retains in-frame clones only, with some absent. The data contain about 1.1 million clones, roughly 74% of them singletons. Healthy adults negative for HIV, lacking recent acute infections or vaccinations, served as donors. The study drew all its donors from Caucasian adults living in Nashville, Tennessee. With regard to this clone: The antigen remains undetermined.

The specimen was memory CD4+ T cells from PBMCs. Stated subset: CD45RA-negative fraction. This receptor was obtained from a man between 18 and 29 years old in good health. Some clones in this sample may be carry-over from other donors' samples.

CDR3 in amino acids: CASSGPGTADGNTIYF. The CDR3 bases are TGTGCCAGCAGTGGTCCCGGGACAGCTGATGGAAACACCATATATTTT. V usage is TRBV6-1 and J usage is TRBJ1-3; 7 bases are a match to TRBD1. Germline values: CDR1 MNHNS, CDR2 SASEGT. The V gene end was trimmed by 4 bases and the J gene end by 3 bases; junction bases not matched to a gene: 9. The CDR3 spans 16 residues.